These 24 T cell receptor beta chains originate from one sample sequenced in a study of regulatory T cells in long-lasting Graves disease. The sample's time point: persistent/refractory GD, antithyroid drugs over 5 years with positive TRAb. Preparation of the TCR library used RNA extracted from PBMCs. Building the TCR beta libraries relied on iRepertoire HTBI primers, and CDR3 regions underwent Arm-PCR. TCRdb fed the multiplex PCR reads into MiXCR, producing one record per CDR3 protein. The data show approximately 470,000 distinct CDR3 sequences, around 20% seen once. Source: peripheral blood mononuclear cells (PBMCs), taken when the disease was refractory, from a patient treated with antithyroid drugs. The receptors come from a female donor with Graves disease.

This clonotype was found many times. The J gene is TRBJ1-5, the V gene TRBV6-1; D unresolved. The CDR3 sequence is 14 residues long. The germline V gene encodes CDR1 MNHNS and CDR2 SASEGT. Deletions cut 6 bases from V and 0 bases from J, with 9 bases between. CDR3 nucleotides: TGTGCCAGCAGCCAAAGCGATAGCAATCAGCCCCAGCATTTT. Translating it yields CASSQSDSNQPQHF.

A few counts support this clonotype. This chain connects TRBV7-9 to TRBJ1-2; D possibly corresponds to TRBD1 (6 bases). Germline V lookup: CDR1 SEHNR, CDR2 FQNEAQ (reference sequence). The length of the CDR3 is 16 residues. V lost 5 bases to trimming and J lost 2 bases, with 18 bases between them. The CDR3 spells CASSTTGFDGNYGYTF. The CDR3 coding sequence is TGTGCCAGCAGCACAACAGGGTTCGACGGCAACTATGGCTACACCTTC.

The CDR3 sequence: CASSYGQGWHQPQHF. DNA of the CDR3: TGTGCCAGCAGTTACGGTCAGGGGTGGCATCAGCCCCAGCATTTT. V usage is TRBV6-5 and J usage is TRBJ1-5; the D gene is possibly TRBD1 (6 bases). CDR3 size: 15 residues. V lost 2 bases, J lost 5 bases, and 13 bases lay in between. Germline V CDR1 and CDR2: MNHEY, SVGAGI.

Turning to this clonotype: This clone may be a read error of a much larger clone one base away. The chain couples TRBV27 to TRBJ1-1; D is perhaps TRBD1 (6 bases). Germline CDR1 reads MNHEY; CDR2 reads SMNVEV (reference sequence). V gave up 3 bases and J gave up 6 bases, with 11 bases separating them. The CDR3 runs to 13 residues. CDR3 residues: CASSFGGHAEAFF. In DNA, the CDR3 is TGTGCCAGCAGTTTTGGGGGACACGCTGAAGCTTTCTTT.

This clonotype was detected many times. The chain combines TRBV6-1 with TRBJ2-5, with D hard to call. This CDR3 comprises 15 residues. Germline CDR1 reads MNHNS; CDR2 reads SASEGT. V was pared by 6 bases and J by 5 bases, with 19 bases between. CDR3 residues: CASSGYAGAHETQYF. The CDR3 DNA reads as TGTGCCAGCAGCGGATATGCCGGCGCTCATGAGACCCAGTACTTC.

The rearrangement links TRBV2 to TRBJ2-1; TRBD2 matches at 10 bases. V lost 2 bases to trimming and J lost 6 bases; unmatched junction nucleotides: 7. Germline V lookup: CDR1 SNHLY, CDR2 FYNNEI. The CDR3 extends over 16 amino acids. The CDR3 here is CASSEYPSGRINEQFF. In nucleotides, the CDR3 is TGTGCCAGCAGTGAATACCCTAGCGGGAGAATCAATGAGCAGTTCTTC.

This clonotype came up a few times. The chain has TRBV10-3 and TRBJ2-5; D possibly corresponds to TRBD1 (5 bases). Between the trimmed V and J ends, which lost 10 bases and 2 bases, there was a span of 14 bases. Looked up from germline, CDR1 is ENHRY and CDR2 is SYGVKD. This CDR3 contains 13 residues. As DNA, the CDR3 is TGTGCCACAGCAGGCAGGGTTCAAGAGACCCAGTACTTC. Its protein product is CATAGRVQETQYF.

This clonotype was seen repeatedly, ten times or more. This chain uses TRBV7-2 with TRBJ2-7; a possible D gene is TRBD1 (5 bases). The CDR3 loop spans 14 amino acids. V lost 6 bases, J lost 2 bases, and 14 bases lay in between. From germline, CDR1 is SGHTA and CDR2 FQGNSA. For the CDR3, the DNA is TGTGCCAGCAGTACGGACATTGTGACCTACGAGCAGTACTTC. It translates to CASSTDIVTYEQYF.

The sample holds a few counts of this clonotype. The chain has TRBV30 and TRBJ1-1; 8 nucleotides agree with TRBD1. CDR1 and CDR2 (germline): GTSNPN, SVGIG (reference sequence). The CDR3 has 15 residues. V trimming: 4 bases; J trimming: 4 bases; junction bases outside the gene matches: 11. CDR3 DNA sequence: TGTGCCTGGACCCCGCAGGGGGCGCGAGGCACTGAAGCTTTCTTT. Encoded protein: CAWTPQGARGTEAFF.

In this sample, this clonotype turned up many times. The V gene is TRBV20-1, the J gene TRBJ1-1; 8 nucleotides match TRBD1. Trimming removed 6 bases from V and 1 base from J; junction bases left unmatched: 10. The CDR3 has 15 residues. From germline, CDR1 is DFQATT and CDR2 SNEGSKA (reference sequence). The CDR3: CSATGQASWNTEAFF. For the CDR3, the DNA is TGCAGTGCGACGGGACAGGCGTCCTGGAACACTGAAGCTTTCTTT.

The chain recombines TRBV19 with TRBJ2-7, with 8 bases matching TRBD2. The CDR3 is 15 residues long. Trimming cost V 5 bases and J 3 bases; bases outside gene matches: 9. Germline values: CDR1 LNHDA, CDR2 SQIVND (reference sequence). CDR3 in amino acids: CASSPYPGLGYEQYF. As DNA, the CDR3 is TGTGCCAGTAGTCCGTACCCGGGACTAGGCTACGAGCAGTACTTC.

This clonotype showed up just once. A much larger clone is a single base away; this may be a read error. Likely a read error: the CDR3 ends without its conserved phenylalanine or tryptophan. DNA of the CDR3: TGTGCCAGCAGCTTGCTAGCGGTGAACTACGAGCAGTACCTC. It encodes CASSLLAVNYEQYL. The genes are TRBV5-6 and TRBJ2-7, with 7 bases aligning to TRBD2. V shed 1 base and J 3 bases; nucleotides not matched to a gene: 4. Germline CDR1 reads SGHDT; CDR2 reads YYEEEE. CDR3 length equals 14 residues.

This clonotype was recorded many times. The chain employs TRBV7-8 and TRBJ2-4; D assignment may be TRBD1 or TRBD2 (5 bases each). The V end lost 5 bases, the J end lost 0 bases, and 11 bases lay between the germline ends. Germline V gene sequence: CDR1 SGHVS, CDR2 FQNEAQ. The CDR3 is 15 residues long. The CDR3 is CASSPGRTAKNIQYF. CDR3 nucleotide sequence: TGTGCCAGCAGCCCGGGACGGACAGCCAAAAACATTCAGTACTTC.

The chain has TRBV10-3 and TRBJ2-6, with TRBD2 as a possible D gene (5 bases). V was cut by 11 bases and J by 0 bases, with 11 bases left in between. The CDR3 spans 14 residues. CDR1 is ENHRY, CDR2 SYGVKD, per germline. In DNA, the CDR3 is TGTGCCGGGAGTGGGGACTCTGGGGCCAACGTCCTGACTTTC. This encodes CAGSGDSGANVLTF.

This clonotype was observed many times. The chain is built from TRBV28 and TRBJ2-7; D gene unclear. Between the trimmed V and J ends, which lost 4 bases and 6 bases, there was a span of 7 bases. CDR3 size: 11 residues. From germline, CDR1 is MDHEN and CDR2 SYDVKM. The DNA of the CDR3 is TGTGCCAGCAGTTCCGGAACCGAGCAGTACTTC. This gives the protein CASSSGTEQYF.

The gene calls are TRBV19 and TRBJ1-1, with D unresolved. CDR3 size: 13 residues. Germline CDR1 LNHDA, CDR2 SQIVND (reference sequence). Trimming pared 1 base from V and 8 bases from J, leaving 11 bases between. CDR3 DNA sequence: TGTGCCAGTAGTATAGCCATCTCGAAAGAAGCTTTCTTT. Its protein product is CASSIAISKEAFF.

This clonotype was seen at least ten times. The chain carries TRBV7-9 and TRBJ2-4; no clear D gene. Trimming stripped 1 base from V and 0 bases from J, with 7 bases between. The V gene's germline CDR1 is SEHNR and CDR2 FQNEAQ (reference sequence). This CDR3 region has 15 residues. CDR3 loop: CASSLGLLAKNIQYF. The CDR3 DNA sequence: TGTGCCAGCAGCTTAGGCCTCCTAGCCAAAAACATTCAGTACTTC. Full variable domain (outside the CDR3, taken from reference TRBV7-9 and TRBJ2-4): DTGVSQNPRHKITKRGQNVTFRCDPISEHNRLYWYRQTLGQGPEFLTYFQNEAQLEKSRLLSDRFSAERPKGSFSTLEIQRTEQGDSAMYLCASSLGLLAKNIQYFGAGTRLSVL.

This clonotype has a count of ten or more. CDR3 protein: CASSLVPGGSYEQYF. The CDR3 DNA reads TGTGCCAGCAGCTTAGTTCCAGGGGGGTCCTACGAGCAGTACTTC. The genes are TRBV11-2 and TRBJ2-7, with D possibly being TRBD1 (7 bases). Germline CDR1 is SGHAT and CDR2 is FQNNGV. Trimming cost V 1 base and J 1 base, with 11 bases left between them. CDR3 length equals 15 residues.

This clonotype was recorded many times. The chain uses TRBV12-3 or TRBV12-4 and TRBJ2-2; D gene uncertain. The CDR3 is made up of 12 amino acids. Trimming removed 6 bases at V and 1 base at J, with 3 bases between. The CDR3 DNA sequence: TGTGCCAGCAGACGGAACACCGGGGAGCTGTTTTTT. It specifies CASRRNTGELFF.

The gene calls are TRBV28 and TRBJ1-5; the D gene is possibly TRBD1 (6 bases). The length of the CDR3 is 13 residues. Looked up from germline, CDR1 is MDHEN and CDR2 is SYDVKM. V was pared by 11 bases and J by 4 bases, with 15 bases between. CDR3 sequence: CACEGTRNQPQHF. The CDR3 region has the DNA TGTGCCTGCGAGGGGACAAGGAATCAGCCCCAGCATTTT.

The CDR3, as DNA: TGCAGCGTTGAACCCAGCTCCTACAATGAGCAGTTCTTC. This translates into CSVEPSSYNEQFF. V and J are TRBV29-1 and TRBJ2-1; D unclear. V lost 2 bases, J lost 0 bases, and 5 bases lay in between. The germline gives CDR1 SQVTM, CDR2 ANQGSEA. This CDR3 contains 13 residues.

This clonotype occurred many times. This chain connects TRBV28 to TRBJ1-5; D call uncertain. Germline V gene lookup returns CDR1 MDHEN and CDR2 SYDVKM. Deletions cut 3 bases from V and 5 bases from J, with 14 bases between. The length of the CDR3 is 15 residues. The CDR3 nucleotides are TGTGCCAGCAGTTTTCTTTCAGGAGAGGATCAGCCCCAGCATTTT. Translating it yields CASSFLSGEDQPQHF.

V gene TRBV28 combines with J gene TRBJ2-3; D gene ambiguous. Trimming stripped 2 bases from V and 2 bases from J, with 8 bases between. Germline loops: CDR1 MDHEN, CDR2 SYDVKM. This CDR3 contains 14 residues. CDR3 DNA sequence: TGTGCCAGCAGTTTAGTCCTCCCCACAGATACGCAGTATTTT. This encodes CASSLVLPTDTQYF.

This clonotype appeared many times. V and J are TRBV27 and TRBJ2-7, with 11 bases aligning to TRBD2. CDR1 is MNHEY, CDR2 SMNVEV, per germline (reference sequence). Trimming took 5 bases from V and 4 from J; bases not matched to a gene: 7. This CDR3 is 15 amino acids long. CDR3: CASSTGLAGPYEQYF. The CDR3 DNA is TGTGCCAGCAGTACCGGACTAGCGGGCCCGTACGAGCAGTACTTC.